Listed here is a single TCR beta chain. Its target is not known. This sample was included in a study of T cell responses to AZD1222 COVID-19 vaccine. Study conclusions and caveats: Reportedly, nearly half of unique spike TCRs recognized epitopes outside B.1.351/B.1.1.7 mutations. There were mostly white British donors and more females than males, and clonal diversity was possibly underestimated. Just a handful of AZD1222 recipients were seropositive at baseline.

The V gene lost 4 bases and the J gene lost 6 bases, with 10 bases spanning the gap. The CDR3 covers 13 residues. Germline CDR1 and CDR2: LGHDT and YNNKEL (reference sequence). The protocol was immunoSEQ multiplex PCR, while the TCRdb copy is restricted to in-frame clones and leaves out a portion. Of tens of thousands of clones in the sample, roughly 90% were seen once. The sequence derives from an adult in good health. The specimen was peripheral blood, collected on day 0 of MenACWY control vaccination. The chain couples TRBV3-1 (or the pseudogene TRBV3-2) to TRBJ1-5; TRBD1 is a possible D gene (5 bases). This CDR3 reads CASSLRGVQPQHF. For the CDR3, the DNA is TGTGCCAGCAGCCTTAGGGGAGTTCAGCCCCAGCATTTT.